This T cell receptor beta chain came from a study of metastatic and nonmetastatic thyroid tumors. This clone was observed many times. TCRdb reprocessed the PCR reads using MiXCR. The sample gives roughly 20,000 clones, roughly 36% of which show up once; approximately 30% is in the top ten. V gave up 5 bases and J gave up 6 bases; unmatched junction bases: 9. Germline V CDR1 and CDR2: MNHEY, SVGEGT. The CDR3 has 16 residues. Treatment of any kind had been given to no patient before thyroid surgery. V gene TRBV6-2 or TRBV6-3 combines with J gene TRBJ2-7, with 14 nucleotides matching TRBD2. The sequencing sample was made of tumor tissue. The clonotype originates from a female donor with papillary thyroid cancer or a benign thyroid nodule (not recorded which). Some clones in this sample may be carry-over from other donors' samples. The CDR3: CASSVGLAGALVEQYF. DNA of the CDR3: TGTGCCAGCAGTGTGGGACTAGCGGGGGCCCTTGTCGAGCAGTACTTC.